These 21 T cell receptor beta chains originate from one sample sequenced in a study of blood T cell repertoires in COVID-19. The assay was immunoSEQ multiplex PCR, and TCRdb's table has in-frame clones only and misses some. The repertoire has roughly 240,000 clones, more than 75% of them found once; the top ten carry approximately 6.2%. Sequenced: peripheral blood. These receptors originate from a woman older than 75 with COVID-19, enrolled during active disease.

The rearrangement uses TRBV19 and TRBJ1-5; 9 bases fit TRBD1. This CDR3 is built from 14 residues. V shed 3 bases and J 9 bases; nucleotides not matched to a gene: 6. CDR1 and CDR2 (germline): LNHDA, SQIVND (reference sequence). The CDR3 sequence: CASSMGTGLAPQHF. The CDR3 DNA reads TGTGCCAGTAGTATGGGGACAGGGTTGGCGCCCCAGCATTTT. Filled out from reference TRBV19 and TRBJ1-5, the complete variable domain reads DGGITQSPKYLFRKEGQNVTLSCEQNLNHDAMYWYRQDPGQGLRLIYYSQIVNDFQKGDIAEGYSVSREKKESFPLTVTSAQKNPTAFYLCASSMGTGLAPQHFGDGTRLSIL.

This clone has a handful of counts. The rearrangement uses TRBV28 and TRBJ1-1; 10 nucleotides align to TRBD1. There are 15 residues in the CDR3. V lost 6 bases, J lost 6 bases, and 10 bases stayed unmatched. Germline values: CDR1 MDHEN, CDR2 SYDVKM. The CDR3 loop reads CASSRQGAIAPEAFF. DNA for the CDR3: TGTGCCAGCAGCCGACAGGGGGCGATCGCCCCTGAAGCTTTCTTT.

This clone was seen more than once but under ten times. CDR3 DNA sequence: TGTGCCAGCAGCTTCCAGCTAAGGACAGGGGGTGAGCAGTACTTC. Translation gives CASSFQLRTGGEQYF. The genes are TRBV3-1 (or the pseudogene TRBV3-2) and TRBJ2-7, with 10 bases matching TRBD1. V shed 5 bases, J shed 7 bases, and the junction held 11 bases outside the gene matches. Germline V gives CDR1 LGHDT, CDR2 YNNKEL (reference sequence). The CDR3 spans 15 residues.

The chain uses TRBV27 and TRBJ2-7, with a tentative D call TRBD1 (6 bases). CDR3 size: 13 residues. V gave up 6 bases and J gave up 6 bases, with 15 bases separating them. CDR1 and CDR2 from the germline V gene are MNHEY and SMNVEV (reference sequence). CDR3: CASRPKQGAEQYF. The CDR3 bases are TGTGCCAGCAGACCCAAACAGGGTGCCGAGCAGTACTTC.

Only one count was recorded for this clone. CDR3 sequence: CASSLRERNSPLHF. Written as DNA, the CDR3 is TGTGCCAGCAGCTTACGAGAACGCAATTCACCCCTCCACTTT. The chain uses TRBV7-9 and TRBJ1-6; D remains ambiguous. Per germline, CDR1 SEHNR and CDR2 FQNEAQ (reference sequence). The length of the CDR3 is 14 residues. The V and J ends lost 2 bases and 7 bases respectively, with 9 bases between them.

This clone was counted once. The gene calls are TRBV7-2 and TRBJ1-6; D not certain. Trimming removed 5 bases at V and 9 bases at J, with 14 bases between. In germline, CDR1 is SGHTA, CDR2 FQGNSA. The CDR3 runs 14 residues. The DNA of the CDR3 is TGTGCCAGCAGCCCAGTTGGTGGTGGTTCACCCCTCCACTTT. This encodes CASSPVGGGSPLHF. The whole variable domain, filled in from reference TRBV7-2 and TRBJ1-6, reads GAGVSQSPSNKVTEKGKDVELRCDPISGHTALYWYRQSLGQGLEFLIYFQGNSAPDKSGLPSDRFSAERTGGSVSTLTIQRTQQEDSAVYLCASSPVGGGSPLHFGNGTRLTVT.

CDR3 region: CASPRGSGGAVETQYF. The CDR3 DNA follows: TGTGCCAGCCCCCGAGGTAGCGGGGGGGCCGTGGAGACCCAGTACTTC. The gene calls are TRBV18 and TRBJ2-5; 11 bases are a match to TRBD2. Germline CDR1 KGHSH, CDR2 LQKENI. The CDR3 is 16 amino acids. The J segment lost 5 bases and the V segment lost 8 bases, leaving 13 bases of the junction unmatched.

This chain's CDR3 is CASSPERGREAFF. The CDR3 coding sequence is TGCGCCAGCAGCCCCGAGAGAGGGAGGGAAGCTTTCTTT. The chain joins TRBV5-1 to TRBJ1-1; D uncertain. Germline V CDR1 and CDR2: SGHRS, YFSETQ. The CDR3 runs 13 residues. V lost 4 bases to trimming and J lost 8 bases, with 15 bases between them.

CDR3 nucleotide sequence: TGTGCCAGCAGCCACGGTGGGACAGAACTGAACACTGAAGCTTTCTTT. Its translation is CASSHGGTELNTEAFF. The chain is built from TRBV6-6 and TRBJ1-1; 7 bases fit TRBD1. V lost 6 bases and J lost 0; bases outside the gene matches: 10. Germline assignment: CDR1 MNHNY and CDR2 SVGAGI (reference sequence). The CDR3 is 16 amino acids.

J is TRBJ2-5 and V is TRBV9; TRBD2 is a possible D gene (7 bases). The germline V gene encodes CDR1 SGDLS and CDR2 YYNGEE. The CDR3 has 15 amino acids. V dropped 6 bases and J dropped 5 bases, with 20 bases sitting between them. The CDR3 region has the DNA TGTGCCAGCAACAGAGGGAGGGGGAGCGACGAGACCCAGTACTTC. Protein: CASNRGRGSDETQYF.

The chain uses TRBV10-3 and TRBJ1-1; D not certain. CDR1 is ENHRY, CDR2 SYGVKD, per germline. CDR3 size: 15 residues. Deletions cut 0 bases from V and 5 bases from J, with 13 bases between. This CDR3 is CAISESTRVETEAFF. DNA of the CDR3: TGTGCCATCAGTGAGTCGACTCGGGTGGAGACTGAAGCTTTCTTT.

CDR3 DNA sequence: TGCGCCAGCAGCACAAGACAGGGGGGTGGCTACACCTTC. This sequence encodes CASSTRQGGGYTF. The rearrangement uses TRBV5-1 and TRBJ1-2, with 9 bases lining up with TRBD1. CDR1 and CDR2 (germline): SGHRS, YFSETQ. There are 13 residues in the CDR3. V was pared by 4 bases and J by 7 bases, with 5 bases of the junction left unmatched.

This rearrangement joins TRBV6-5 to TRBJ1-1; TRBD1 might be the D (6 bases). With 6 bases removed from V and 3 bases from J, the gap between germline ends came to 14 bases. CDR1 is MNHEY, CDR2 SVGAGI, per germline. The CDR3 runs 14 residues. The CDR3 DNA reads TGTGCCAGCAGGTCCCTCGACAGGCACACTGAAGCTTTCTTT. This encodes CASRSLDRHTEAFF.

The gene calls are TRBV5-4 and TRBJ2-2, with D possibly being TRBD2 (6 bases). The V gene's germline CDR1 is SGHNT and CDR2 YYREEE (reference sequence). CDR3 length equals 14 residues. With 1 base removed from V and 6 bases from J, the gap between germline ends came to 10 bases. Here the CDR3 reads CASSLPGGPGELFF. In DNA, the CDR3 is TGTGCCAGCAGCTTGCCCGGGGGACCCGGGGAGCTGTTTTTT.

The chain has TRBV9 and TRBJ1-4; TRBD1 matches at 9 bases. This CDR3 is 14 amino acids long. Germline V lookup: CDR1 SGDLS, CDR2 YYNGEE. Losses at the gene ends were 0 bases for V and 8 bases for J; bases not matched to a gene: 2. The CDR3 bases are TGTGCCAGCAGCGTAGGGACAGGGGACGAAAAACTGTTTTTT. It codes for CASSVGTGDEKLFF.

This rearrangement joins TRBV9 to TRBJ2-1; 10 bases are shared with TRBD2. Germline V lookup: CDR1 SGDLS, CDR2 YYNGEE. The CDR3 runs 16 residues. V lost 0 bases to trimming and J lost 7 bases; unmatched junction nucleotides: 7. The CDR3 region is CASSVVPAGGRNEQFF. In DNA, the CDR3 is TGTGCCAGCAGCGTAGTCCCAGCGGGGGGGCGTAATGAGCAGTTCTTC.

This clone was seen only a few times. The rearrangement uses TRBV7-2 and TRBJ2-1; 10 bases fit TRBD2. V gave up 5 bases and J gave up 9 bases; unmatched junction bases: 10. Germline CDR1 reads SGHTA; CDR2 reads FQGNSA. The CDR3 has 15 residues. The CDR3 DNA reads TGTGCCAGCAGCATCACTTCTAGCGGGGGTGGTGAGCAGTTCTTC. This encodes CASSITSSGGGEQFF. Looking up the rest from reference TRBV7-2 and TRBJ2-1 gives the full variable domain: GAGVSQSPSNKVTEKGKDVELRCDPISGHTALYWYRQSLGQGLEFLIYFQGNSAPDKSGLPSDRFSAERTGGSVSTLTIQRTQQEDSAVYLCASSITSSGGGEQFFGPGTRLTVL.

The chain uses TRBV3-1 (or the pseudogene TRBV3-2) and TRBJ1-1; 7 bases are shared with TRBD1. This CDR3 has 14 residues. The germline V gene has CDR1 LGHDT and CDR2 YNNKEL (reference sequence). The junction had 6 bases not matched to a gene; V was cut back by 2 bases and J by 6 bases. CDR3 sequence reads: CASSQRQGRPEAFF. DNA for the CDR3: TGTGCCAGCAGCCAAAGACAGGGTCGTCCTGAAGCTTTCTTT.

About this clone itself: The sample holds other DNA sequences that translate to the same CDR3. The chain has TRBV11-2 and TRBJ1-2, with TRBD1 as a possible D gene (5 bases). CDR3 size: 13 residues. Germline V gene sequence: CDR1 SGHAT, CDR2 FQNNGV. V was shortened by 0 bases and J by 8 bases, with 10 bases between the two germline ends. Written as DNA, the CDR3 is TGTGCCAGCAGCTTAGAAGGGGTCGGGGGCTACACCTTC. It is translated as CASSLEGVGGYTF.

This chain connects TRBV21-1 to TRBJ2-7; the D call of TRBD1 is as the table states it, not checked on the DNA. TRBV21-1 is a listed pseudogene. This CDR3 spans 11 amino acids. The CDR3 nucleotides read TGTGCCGGTGACAGCTTTCAAGAGCAGTACGTC. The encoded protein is CAGDSFQEQYV.

The CDR3 reads CASSPTSLVGNTIYF. The CDR3 coding sequence is TGTGCCAGCAGCCCCACATCGCTCGTGGGAAACACCATATATTTT. The chain couples TRBV7-9 to TRBJ1-3; D is ambiguous. V was clipped by 5 bases and J by 4 bases, with 15 bases between them. CDR3 length equals 15 residues. Germline loops: CDR1 SEHNR, CDR2 FQNEAQ (reference sequence).